Presented here are 16 T cell receptor beta chains from one specimen sequenced in a study of siplizumab effects on memory and regulatory T cells. Data came from immunoSEQ multiplex PCR; TCRdb stores just in-frame clones and leaves some out. The data contain some 73,000 clones, 93% of them seen just once; the ten biggest clones take up roughly 5%. Sequencing used CD8+ T cells sorted from blood. Receptors were obtained from a human donor in good health.

The V and J genes are TRBV5-1 and TRBJ1-5; TRBD1 is a possible D gene (5 bases). The CDR3 consists of 14 residues. The V end lost 0 bases, the J end lost 3 bases, and 7 bases lay between the germline ends. The germline gives CDR1 SGHRS, CDR2 YFSETQ. CDR3 in DNA: TGCGCCAGCAGCTTGGGGACAAACAATCAGCCCCAGCATTTT. This sequence encodes CASSLGTNNQPQHF.

The chain combines TRBV11-2 with TRBJ2-7, with D perhaps matching TRBD1 (5 bases). Trimming removed 4 bases from V and 7 bases from J, with 11 bases in between. The CDR3 is 12 amino acids. Germline V gene sequence: CDR1 SGHAT, CDR2 FQNNGV. The DNA of the CDR3 is TGTGCCAGCAGCTCCAGGGATGGGGAGCAGTACTTC. It encodes CASSSRDGEQYF.

The rearrangement uses TRBV19 and TRBJ1-5; no firm D call. The V and J ends lost 8 bases and 0 bases respectively, with 8 bases between them. The CDR3 sequence is 13 residues long. Germline lookup yields CDR1 LNHDA and CDR2 SQIVND (reference sequence). The CDR3 spells CASDRPSNQPQHF. The CDR3 DNA is TGTGCCAGTGACCGGCCTAGCAATCAGCCCCAGCATTTT.

CDR3 region: CASHDPTSYEQYF. CDR3 nucleotide sequence: TGTGCCAGCCACGACCCGACTAGCTACGAGCAGTACTTC. The genes are TRBV19 and TRBJ2-7, with D possibly TRBD2 on 6 matching bases. This CDR3 region has 13 residues. Germline assignment: CDR1 LNHDA and CDR2 SQIVND (reference sequence). Between the trimmed V and J ends, which lost 9 bases and 3 bases, there was a span of 15 bases.

The rearrangement links TRBV6-5 to TRBJ2-1; D is ambiguous. Germline CDR1 and CDR2: MNHEY and SVGAGI. The V end lost 4 bases, the J end lost 7 bases, and 8 bases lay between the germline ends. The CDR3 covers 12 residues. The DNA for the CDR3 is TGTGCCAGCAGTTCCCTAGGTAATGAGCAGTTCTTC. It translates to CASSSLGNEQFF.

The chain carries TRBV2 and TRBJ1-4; D might be TRBD1 (5 bases). The V end was cut by 1 base, the J end by 2 bases, with 8 bases between. CDR3 length equals 15 residues. CDR1 is SNHLY, CDR2 FYNNEI, per germline. The CDR3 nucleotides read TGTGCCAGCAGTGAAGGGACACTGACTAATGAAAAACTGTTTTTT. It yields the protein CASSEGTLTNEKLFF.

The chain carries TRBV27 and TRBJ2-7; TRBD2 aligns across 7 bases. The CDR3 has 14 residues. Trimming removed 10 bases from V and 0 bases from J; junction bases left unmatched: 9. CDR1 is MNHEY and CDR2 is SMNVEV in the germline V gene (reference sequence). The CDR3 spells CATGLAGDSYEQYF. The CDR3 DNA is TGTGCCACCGGCCTCGCGGGGGACTCCTACGAGCAGTACTTC.

The chain uses TRBV10-3 and TRBJ2-2; D not resolved. V dropped 1 base and J dropped 3 bases, with 6 bases sitting between them. In germline, CDR1 is ENHRY, CDR2 SYGVKD. CDR3 length: 14 residues. Written as DNA, the CDR3 is TGTGCCATCAGTGAGTTAAGGGACACCGGGGAGCTGTTTTTT. This codes for CAISELRDTGELFF.

The chain is built from TRBV5-6 and TRBJ2-7, with 7 positions matching TRBD1. This CDR3 has 15 amino acids. Germline loops: CDR1 SGHDT, CDR2 YYEEEE. Trimming cost V 0 bases and J 4 bases; bases outside gene matches: 7. CDR3 sequence: CASSLVQGKIYEQYF. CDR3 bases: TGTGCCAGCAGCTTGGTACAGGGGAAGATTTACGAGCAGTACTTC.

This clone was detected only once. The CDR3 reads CASSQEALNTGELFF. The CDR3 nucleotides are TGTGCCAGCAGCCAAGAGGCACTGAACACCGGGGAGCTGTTTTTT. The V gene is TRBV4-2, the J gene TRBJ2-2; D remains ambiguous. The CDR3 length is 15 residues. The V gene's germline CDR1 is LGHNA and CDR2 YNFKEQ. The V gene lost 0 bases and the J gene lost 1 base, with 6 bases spanning the gap.

CDR3 region: CASSQSSNTEAFF. In nucleotides, the CDR3 is TGCGCCAGCAGCCAAAGTTCGAACACTGAAGCTTTCTTT. The J gene is TRBJ1-1, the V gene TRBV4-3; no clear D. CDR3 length: 13 residues. Germline values: CDR1 LGHNA, CDR2 YSLEER. V was clipped by 2 bases and J by 1 base, with 5 bases between them.

V and J are TRBV19 and TRBJ1-4; TRBD1 aligns across 7 bases. V was pared by 7 bases and J by 11 bases, with 7 bases of the junction left unmatched. This CDR3 region has 12 residues. Per the germline V gene, CDR1 is LNHDA and CDR2 is SQIVND (reference sequence). CDR3 DNA sequence: TGTGCCAGTATAGGACAGGCACAGAAACTGTTTTTT. Protein: CASIGQAQKLFF.

The chain carries TRBV6-5 and TRBJ2-2; a weak D match, TRBD2 (6 bases). The CDR3 is 16 amino acids. V shed 2 bases and J shed 4 bases, with 14 bases lying between them. Germline-derived CDR1 and CDR2 are MNHEY and SVGAGI. The CDR3 loop is CASSYHPGLFTGELFF. The CDR3 region has the DNA TGTGCCAGCAGTTACCACCCGGGACTTTTCACCGGGGAGCTGTTTTTT.

V usage is TRBV30 and J usage is TRBJ2-7; tentative D call: TRBD1 (5 bases). V gave up 3 bases and J gave up 5 bases, with 14 bases separating them. From germline, CDR1 is GTSNPN and CDR2 SVGIG (reference sequence). The CDR3 runs 13 residues. CDR3 region: CAWSPGPRDEQYF. The CDR3 DNA is TGTGCCTGGAGCCCCGGTCCCAGGGACGAGCAGTACTTC.

This chain connects TRBV28 to TRBJ2-1; 11 bases line up with TRBD2. V was clipped by 3 bases and J by 7 bases; unmatched bases: 8. The CDR3 sequence is 16 residues long. Germline CDR1 and CDR2: MDHEN and SYDVKM. The CDR3 DNA sequence: TGTGCCAGCAGTTTCCCGACTAGCGGGGACTCGAATGAGCAGTTCTTC. Encoded protein: CASSFPTSGDSNEQFF.

J is TRBJ2-7 and V is TRBV10-2; D gene ambiguous. V was cut by 0 bases and J by 7 bases, with 4 bases left in between. This CDR3 is built from 11 residues. The germline V gene encodes CDR1 WSHSY and CDR2 SAAADI. CDR3 DNA: TGCGCCAGCAGTGAGTCACAGGAGCAGTACTTC. It codes for CASSESQEQYF.